This passage covers 19 T cell receptor beta chains from one sample sequenced in a study of shared clonotypes between healthy human individuals. CD45RO-negative cells were positively selected for CCR7, leaving out terminally differentiated effector memory CD45RA+ cells. The table came from immunoSEQ multiplex PCR; TCRdb's copy has only in-frame clones and leaves some out. The profile shows fewer than 1 million clones, 90% to 97% of them singletons. The sequenced sample consisted of naive CD8+ T cells sorted from blood. Receptors were obtained from a young man in good health.

The chain recombines TRBV6-5 with TRBJ2-1; the D is unclear. The germline V and J ends were trimmed by 1 base and 8 bases, with 18 bases remaining between them. Germline V lookup: CDR1 MNHEY, CDR2 SVGAGI. The CDR3 contains 16 residues. The CDR3 loop reads CASSYYALWGTDEQFF. CDR3 DNA sequence: TGTGCCAGCAGTTACTATGCCCTGTGGGGTACGGATGAGCAGTTCTTC.

Points on this clone: At one end the junction does not follow the germline gene, possibly because of a read error. Different DNA sequences within this sample yield the same CDR3. The CDR3 bases are TGTGCCAGTAGTCCCACCCATCCTGTAAAGACCTTCTACGAGCAGTATTTC. This codes for CASSPTHPVKTFYEQYF. The genes are TRBV19 and TRBJ2-7; D gene unclear. CDR1 LNHDA and CDR2 SQIVND come from the germline V gene (reference sequence). The CDR3 loop spans 17 amino acids.

The CDR3 spells CASMGLDTQYF. CDR3 in DNA: TGTGCCAGCATGGGGCTAGATACGCAGTATTTT. The rearrangement uses TRBV27 and TRBJ2-3; D perhaps matches TRBD1 (5 bases). Trimming shortened V by 7 bases and J by 5 bases, and 7 bases separated the two germline ends. Germline CDR1 MNHEY, CDR2 SMNVEV (reference sequence). The CDR3 is made up of 11 amino acids.

V is TRBV15 and J is TRBJ2-1; 10 bases agree with TRBD2. J gave up 8 bases and V 6 bases, and 7 bases lay outside the gene matches. Germline V gene sequence: CDR1 LNHNV, CDR2 YYDKDF (reference sequence). The CDR3 consists of 14 residues. CDR3 sequence reads: CATSSGLAGDEQFF. The CDR3 nucleotides are TGTGCCACCAGTTCCGGGCTAGCGGGGGATGAGCAGTTCTTC.

The V and J genes are TRBV5-1 and TRBJ2-7; 7 nucleotides align to TRBD2. Germline CDR1 and CDR2: SGHRS and YFSETQ. This CDR3 contains 13 residues. V trimming: 0 bases; J trimming: 7 bases; junction bases outside the gene matches: 4. CDR3 amino acids: CASSLVAGGEQYF. The CDR3 DNA follows: TGCGCCAGCAGCTTGGTGGCCGGGGGGGAGCAGTACTTC.

A word on this clone: Other DNA sequences in the sample encode the same CDR3. The chain couples TRBV11-2 to TRBJ2-7; the D is unclear. Trimming removed 1 base from V and 3 bases from J, with 4 bases in between. CDR3 length: 12 amino acids. Germline V gene sequence: CDR1 SGHAT, CDR2 FQNNGV. This CDR3 reads CASSLGIYEQYF. The CDR3, as DNA: TGTGCCAGCAGCTTAGGTATCTACGAGCAGTACTTC.

The rearrangement joins TRBV11-2 to TRBJ2-5; D uncertain. Trimming pared 5 bases from V and 1 base from J, leaving 17 bases between. Germline V lookup: CDR1 SGHAT, CDR2 FQNNGV. The CDR3 sequence is 16 residues long. The CDR3: CASSHSIDGTQETQYF. CDR3 in DNA: TGTGCCAGCAGCCACTCCATCGACGGTACCCAAGAGACCCAGTACTTC.

The V call is TRBV30, the J call TRBJ2-1; 7 positions match TRBD2. V lost 0 bases, J lost 4 bases, and 6 bases stayed unmatched. CDR3 length: 15 residues. Germline values: CDR1 GTSNPN, CDR2 SVGIG (reference sequence). The CDR3 protein is CAWSVKLALYNEQFF. The CDR3 nucleotides are TGTGCCTGGAGTGTAAAACTAGCGCTTTACAATGAGCAGTTCTTC.

The rearrangement links TRBV28 to TRBJ2-7, with 11 positions matching TRBD2. With 2 bases clipped from V and 3 bases from J, the junction kept 0 bases outside the gene matches. In germline, CDR1 is MDHEN, CDR2 SYDVKM. The CDR3 has 14 amino acids. The CDR3: CASSLGTSGYEQYF. In DNA, the CDR3 is TGTGCCAGCAGTTTAGGGACTAGCGGCTACGAGCAGTACTTC.

This clone was counted a single time. V is TRBV2 and J is TRBJ1-5, with 8 bases lining up with TRBD1. J lost 0 bases, V lost 4 bases, and 14 bases had no gene match. Germline V gene sequence: CDR1 SNHLY, CDR2 FYNNEI. CDR3 size: 19 residues. CDR3 sequence (DNA): TGTGCCAGCAGTGGCCCATGGGGACAGGACGGTTATAGCAATCAGCCCCAGCATTTT. Its protein is CASSGPWGQDGYSNQPQHF.

The chain couples TRBV29-1 to TRBJ1-4; no definite D call. The germline V gene has CDR1 SQVTM and CDR2 ANQGSEA. Trimming took 2 bases from V and 8 from J, leaving 15 bases between them. This CDR3 has 14 residues. The chain's CDR3 is CSVELLREEEKLFF. The CDR3, as DNA: TGCAGCGTTGAACTTTTGAGGGAAGAAGAAAAACTGTTTTTT.

The chain employs TRBV13 and TRBJ2-7; the match to TRBD1 covers 8 bases. V lost 4 bases to trimming and J lost 1 base; unmatched junction nucleotides: 3. The CDR3 contains 14 residues. Germline CDR1 reads PRHDT; CDR2 reads FYEKMQ (reference sequence). CDR3 sequence reads: CASSSGQDSYEQYF. The DNA of the CDR3 is TGTGCCAGCAGCTCGGGACAGGATTCCTACGAGCAGTACTTC.

The chain joins TRBV27 to TRBJ2-7, with TRBD2 identical over 7 bases. Looked up from germline, CDR1 is MNHEY and CDR2 is SMNVEV (reference sequence). CDR3 length equals 16 residues. After removal of 3 bases from V and 0 bases from J, the junction contained 8 bases not matched to a gene. Here the CDR3 DNA reads TGTGCCAGCAGTTTCCTTAGCGGGCTAAGCTCCTACGAGCAGTACTTC. The encoded protein is CASSFLSGLSSYEQYF.

This chain connects TRBV5-1 to TRBJ2-7; 9 bases are a match to TRBD1. With 3 bases clipped from V and 1 base from J, the junction kept 14 bases outside the gene matches. This CDR3 has 18 amino acids. Looked up from germline, CDR1 is SGHRS and CDR2 is YFSETQ. The CDR3: CASSSPGQGSSGSYEQYF. In DNA form, the CDR3 reads TGCGCCAGCAGCTCCCCGGGACAGGGATCGTCGGGATCCTACGAGCAGTACTTC.

This chain connects TRBV10-3 to TRBJ1-1, with D maybe TRBD1 (6 bases). Trimming pared 2 bases from V and 3 bases from J, leaving 10 bases between. This CDR3 spans 14 amino acids. The germline CDR1 and CDR2 sequences are ENHRY and SYGVKD. The CDR3 loop is CAISEGGQYTEAFF. The CDR3 bases are TGTGCCATCAGTGAGGGGGGGCAGTACACTGAAGCTTTCTTT.

The genes are TRBV5-8 and TRBJ2-7; D remains ambiguous. Trimming cost V 2 bases and J 1 base, with 7 bases left between them. The CDR3 sequence is 13 residues long. CDR1 SGHTS and CDR2 YDEGEE come from the germline V gene. DNA for the CDR3: TGTGCCAGCAGCTTCCTCGAGTCCTACGAGCAGTACTTC. The encoded protein is CASSFLESYEQYF.

This chain uses TRBV28 with TRBJ2-1; TRBD2 agrees at 7 bases. The length of the CDR3 is 17 residues. The V gene end was trimmed by 2 bases and the J gene end by 0 bases; junction bases not matched to a gene: 7. Germline-derived CDR1 and CDR2 are MDHEN and SYDVKM. The DNA for the CDR3 is TGTGCCAGCAGTTTAGGATCCAAGCGGGGCTCCTACAATGAGCAGTTCTTC. This encodes CASSLGSKRGSYNEQFF.

This chain links TRBV30 with TRBJ1-5; 8 positions match TRBD1. CDR1 is GTSNPN and CDR2 is SVGIG in the germline V gene (reference sequence). The CDR3 totals 13 residues. V lost 5 bases to trimming and J lost 2 bases; unmatched junction nucleotides: 2. The CDR3 nucleotides read TGTGCCTGGGCGGGACAGGGCAATCAGCCCCAGCATTTT. This encodes CAWAGQGNQPQHF.

The V call is TRBV9, the J call TRBJ1-3; D unclear. This CDR3 region has 15 residues. Germline V gives CDR1 SGDLS, CDR2 YYNGEE. Trimming stripped 0 bases from V and 4 bases from J, with 11 bases between. The CDR3 bases are TGTGCCAGCAGCGTAGACGGGATTCAAGGAAACACCATATATTTT. Encoded protein: CASSVDGIQGNTIYF.